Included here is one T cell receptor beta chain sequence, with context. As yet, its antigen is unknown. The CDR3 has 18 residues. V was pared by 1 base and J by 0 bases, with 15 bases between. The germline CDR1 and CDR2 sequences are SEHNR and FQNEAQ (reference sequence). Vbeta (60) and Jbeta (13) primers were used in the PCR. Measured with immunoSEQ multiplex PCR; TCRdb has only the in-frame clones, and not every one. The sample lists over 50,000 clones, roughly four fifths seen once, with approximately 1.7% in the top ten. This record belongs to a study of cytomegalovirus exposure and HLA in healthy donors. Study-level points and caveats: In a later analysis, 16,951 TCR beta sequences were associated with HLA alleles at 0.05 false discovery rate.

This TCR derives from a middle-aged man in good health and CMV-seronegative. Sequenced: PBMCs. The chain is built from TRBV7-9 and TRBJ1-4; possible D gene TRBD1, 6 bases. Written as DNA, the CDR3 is TGTGCCAGCAGCTTAGTTGGATACAGGGCTGCAACTAATGAAAAACTGTTTTTT. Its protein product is CASSLVGYRAATNEKLFF. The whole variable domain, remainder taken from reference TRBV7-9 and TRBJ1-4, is DTGVSQNPRHKITKRGQNVTFRCDPISEHNRLYWYRQTLGQGPEFLTYFQNEAQLEKSRLLSDRFSAERPKGSFSTLEIQRTEQGDSAMYLCASSLVGYRAATNEKLFFGSGTQLSVL.